These 3 T cell receptor beta chains were all obtained from the same sample, sequenced in a study of neurological immune-mediated disorders. TCRdb independently ran MiXCR on the 5' RACE reads; one entry per CDR3 protein. The table includes approximately 77,000 distinct CDR3 sequences, around 9.9% detected once. Specimen: PBMCs. The receptors were sampled from a man aged 45-60 years in good health.

This clonotype was seen more than once but under ten times. The chain joins TRBV7-2 to TRBJ2-4; 7 positions match TRBD2. The CDR3 is 14 amino acids. Germline V gene sequence: CDR1 SGHTA, CDR2 FQGNSA. Trimming cost V 2 bases and J 8 bases; bases outside gene matches: 6. As DNA, the CDR3 is TGTGCCAGCAGCTTATGGGGCGGGAGCCACATTCAGTACTTC. Translated, it gives CASSLWGGSHIQYF.

This clonotype showed up many times. This chain joins TRBV7-2 and TRBJ1-5; 7 nucleotides match TRBD1. J lost 3 bases, V lost 5 bases, and 4 bases had no gene match. Looked up from germline, CDR1 is SGHTA and CDR2 is FQGNSA. The length of the CDR3 is 14 residues. CDR3 sequence reads: CASSNRGANQPQHF. CDR3 DNA: TGTGCCAGCAGCAACAGGGGTGCCAATCAGCCCCAGCATTTT.

This clonotype was counted at least ten times. The chain employs TRBV5-1 and TRBJ2-3, with 7 bases aligning to TRBD2. This CDR3 spans 15 amino acids. J lost 2 bases, V lost 2 bases, and 5 bases had no gene match. Per germline, CDR1 SGHRS and CDR2 YFSETQ. CDR3 sequence reads: CASSLAGNPTDTQYF. In nucleotides, the CDR3 is TGCGCCAGCAGCTTAGCGGGGAACCCCACAGATACGCAGTATTTT. The complete variable domain, with remaining parts taken from reference TRBV5-1 and TRBJ2-3, reads KAGVTQTPRYLIKTRGQQVTLSCSPISGHRSVSWYQQTPGQGLQFLFEYFSETQRNKGNFPGRFSGRQFSNSRSEMNVSTLELGDSALYLCASSLAGNPTDTQYFGPGTRLTVL.